This T cell receptor (beta chain) was sequenced in a study of blood T cell repertoires in COVID-19. Trimming removed 3 bases from V and 8 bases from J, with 13 bases in between. The CDR3 loop spans 13 amino acids. Original data processing: By means of reference gene primer amplification, nucleated cell counts were estimated. Here immunoSEQ multiplex PCR was the method, and the copy in TCRdb shows in-frame clones only, minus some. V, J and clone size are those of that table, while D and trimming were read from the DNA. The sample has approximately 220,000 clones, around 85% seen once. Sequencing was performed on peripheral blood. This receptor was taken from a woman of 80 years or more with acute or convalescent COVID-19. V usage is TRBV12-3 or TRBV12-4 and J usage is TRBJ1-2, with no clear D. The CDR3 loop reads CASSFRDARGYTF. Written as DNA, the CDR3 is TGTGCCAGCAGTTTTCGTGACGCGAGGGGCTACACCTTC.